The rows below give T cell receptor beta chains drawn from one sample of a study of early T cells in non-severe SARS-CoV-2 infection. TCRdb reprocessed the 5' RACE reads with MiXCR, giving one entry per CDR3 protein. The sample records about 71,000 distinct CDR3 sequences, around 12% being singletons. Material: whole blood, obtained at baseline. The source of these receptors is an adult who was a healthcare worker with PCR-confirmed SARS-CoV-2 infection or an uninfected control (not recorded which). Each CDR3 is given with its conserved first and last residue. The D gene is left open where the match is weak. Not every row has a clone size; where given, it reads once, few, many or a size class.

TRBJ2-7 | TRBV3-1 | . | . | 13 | TGTGCCAGCAGCCAGAATGGACGGAGGGAGCAGTACTTC | CASSQNGRREQYF
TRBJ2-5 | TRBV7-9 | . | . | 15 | TGTGCCAGCAGCCCCACCCGAGGGGATGCGGAGACCCAGTACTTC | CASSPTRGDAETQYF
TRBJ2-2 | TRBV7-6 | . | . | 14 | TGTGCCAGCAGCTTAGGTACAGCAACCGGGGAGCTGTTTTTT | CASSLGTATGELFF
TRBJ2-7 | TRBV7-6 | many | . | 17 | TGTGCCAGCAGCTCGTCCCCCAAGGGGGGCCCCCCCTACGAGCAGTACTTC | CASSSSPKGGPPYEQYF
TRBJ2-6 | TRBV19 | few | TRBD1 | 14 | TGTGCCATTGCGACAGGGTACGGGGCCAACGTCCTGACTTTC | CAIATGYGANVLTF
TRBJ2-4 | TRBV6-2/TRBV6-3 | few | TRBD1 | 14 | TGTGCCAGCAGCCCAGGACAGGGGGCGAACATTCAGTACTTC | CASSPGQGANIQYF
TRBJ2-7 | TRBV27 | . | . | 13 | TGTGCCAGCAGTTTAGCCGGGCCGGGTAAAGTCCACTTC | CASSLAGPGKVHF
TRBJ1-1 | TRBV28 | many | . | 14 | TGTGCCAGCACCCCCGGGGCTATGAACACTGAAGCTTTCTTT | CASTPGAMNTEAFF
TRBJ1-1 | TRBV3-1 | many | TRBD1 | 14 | TGTGCCAGCAGCCCGAGGGGGCCGGGCACTGAAGCTTTCTTT | CASSPRGPGTEAFF
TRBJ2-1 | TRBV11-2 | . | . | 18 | TGTGCCAGCAGCTTATTCGCGACGTGGGCCAACTCCCGCAATGAGCAGTTCTTC | CASSLFATWANSRNEQFF
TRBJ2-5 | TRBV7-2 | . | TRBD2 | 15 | TGTGCCAGCAGCTTAGAGCGGGGATTGTACGAGACCCAGTACTTC | CASSLERGLYETQYF
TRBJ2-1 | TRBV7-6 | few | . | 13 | TGTGCCAGCAGCTTTACACGAAACAATGAGCAGTTCTTC | CASSFTRNNEQFF
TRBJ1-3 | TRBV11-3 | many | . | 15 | TGTGCCAGCAGCTTAGAAGGGGCATATGGAAACACCATATATTTT | CASSLEGAYGNTIYF
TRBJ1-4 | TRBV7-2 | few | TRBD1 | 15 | TGTGCCAGCAGCCCGAGGACAGGGAATAATGAAAAACTGTTTTTT | CASSPRTGNNEKLFF
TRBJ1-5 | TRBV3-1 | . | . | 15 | TGTGCCAGCAGCCAAGATCCCCTGGGCAATCAGCCCCAGCATTTT | CASSQDPLGNQPQHF
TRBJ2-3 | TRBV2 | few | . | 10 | TGTGCCATGGGAACAGATACGCAGTATTTT | CAMGTDTQYF
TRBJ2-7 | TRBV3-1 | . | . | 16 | TGTGCCAGCAGCCAAGACGGGCGGGGCAACTCCTACGAGCAGTACTTC | CASSQDGRGNSYEQYF